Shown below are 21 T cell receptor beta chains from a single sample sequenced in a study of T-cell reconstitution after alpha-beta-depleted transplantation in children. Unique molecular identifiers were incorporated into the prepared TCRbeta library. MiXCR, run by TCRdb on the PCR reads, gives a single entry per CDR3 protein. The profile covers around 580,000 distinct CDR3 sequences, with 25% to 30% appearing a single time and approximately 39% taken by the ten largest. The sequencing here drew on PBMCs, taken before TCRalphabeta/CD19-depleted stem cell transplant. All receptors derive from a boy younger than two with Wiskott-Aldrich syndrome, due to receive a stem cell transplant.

The CDR3 loop is CASSLPASSGQETQYF. CDR3 DNA sequence: TGCGCCAGCAGCTTGCCCGCGTCTAGCGGCCAAGAGACCCAGTACTTC. The rearrangement uses TRBV5-1 and TRBJ2-5, with 7 bases identical to TRBD2. Germline V lookup: CDR1 SGHRS, CDR2 YFSETQ. The CDR3 sequence is 16 residues long. Trimming removed 1 base from V and 1 base from J; junction bases left unmatched: 7.

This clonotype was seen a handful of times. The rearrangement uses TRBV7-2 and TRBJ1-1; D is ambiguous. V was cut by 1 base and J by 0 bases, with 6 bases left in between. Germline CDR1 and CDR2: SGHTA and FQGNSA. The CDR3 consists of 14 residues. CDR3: CASSLGVLNTEAFF. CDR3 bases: TGTGCCAGCAGCTTAGGGGTCCTGAACACTGAAGCTTTCTTT.

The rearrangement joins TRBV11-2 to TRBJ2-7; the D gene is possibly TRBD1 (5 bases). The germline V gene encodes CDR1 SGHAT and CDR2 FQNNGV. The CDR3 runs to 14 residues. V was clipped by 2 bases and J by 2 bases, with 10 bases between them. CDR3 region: CASSLSSRAYEQYF. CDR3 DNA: TGTGCCAGCAGCTTAAGTAGCAGGGCCTACGAGCAGTACTTC.

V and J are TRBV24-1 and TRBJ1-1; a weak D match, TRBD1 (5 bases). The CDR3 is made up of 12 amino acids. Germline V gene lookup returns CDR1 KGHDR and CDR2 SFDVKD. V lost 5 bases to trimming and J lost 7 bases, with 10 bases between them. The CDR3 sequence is CATSGQGGEAFF. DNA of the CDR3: TGTGCCACCAGTGGGCAGGGAGGTGAAGCTTTCTTT.

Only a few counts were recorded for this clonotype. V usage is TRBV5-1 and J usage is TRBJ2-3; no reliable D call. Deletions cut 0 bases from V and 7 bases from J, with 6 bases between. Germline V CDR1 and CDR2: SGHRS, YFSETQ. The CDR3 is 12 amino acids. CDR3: CASSLEGNTQYF. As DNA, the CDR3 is TGCGCCAGCAGCTTGGAAGGGAATACGCAGTATTTT.

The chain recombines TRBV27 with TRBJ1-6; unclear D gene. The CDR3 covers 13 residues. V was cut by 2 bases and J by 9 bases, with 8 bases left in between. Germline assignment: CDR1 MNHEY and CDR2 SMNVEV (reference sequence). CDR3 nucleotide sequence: TGTGCCAGCAGTTTAAGGGAGACTTCACCCCTCCACTTT. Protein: CASSLRETSPLHF.

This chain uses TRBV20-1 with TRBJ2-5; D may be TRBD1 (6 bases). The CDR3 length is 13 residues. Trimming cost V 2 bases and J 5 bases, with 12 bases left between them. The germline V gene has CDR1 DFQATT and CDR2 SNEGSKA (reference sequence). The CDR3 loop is CSARYRVAETQYF. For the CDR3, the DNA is TGCAGTGCTAGATACAGGGTGGCCGAGACCCAGTACTTC.

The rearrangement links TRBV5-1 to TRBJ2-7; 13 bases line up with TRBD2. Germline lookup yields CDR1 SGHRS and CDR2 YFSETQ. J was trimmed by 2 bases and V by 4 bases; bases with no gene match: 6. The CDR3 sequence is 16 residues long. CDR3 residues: CASSHTSGRAPYEQYF. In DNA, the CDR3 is TGCGCCAGCAGCCACACTAGCGGGAGGGCCCCCTACGAGCAGTACTTC.

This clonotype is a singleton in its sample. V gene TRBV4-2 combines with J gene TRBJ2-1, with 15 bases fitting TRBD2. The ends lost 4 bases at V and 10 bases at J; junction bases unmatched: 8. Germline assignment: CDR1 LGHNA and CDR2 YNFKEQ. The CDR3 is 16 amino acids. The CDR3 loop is CASSLGTSGRYTEQFF. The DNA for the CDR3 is TGTGCCAGCAGCCTTGGGACTAGCGGGAGGTACACAGAGCAGTTCTTC.

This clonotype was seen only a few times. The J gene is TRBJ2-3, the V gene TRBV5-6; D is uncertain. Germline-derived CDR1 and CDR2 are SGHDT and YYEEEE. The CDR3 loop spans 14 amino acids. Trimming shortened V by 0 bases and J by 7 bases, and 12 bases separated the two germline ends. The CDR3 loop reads CASSLDPGPNTQYF. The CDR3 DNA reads TGTGCCAGCAGCTTGGACCCCGGGCCAAATACGCAGTATTTT.

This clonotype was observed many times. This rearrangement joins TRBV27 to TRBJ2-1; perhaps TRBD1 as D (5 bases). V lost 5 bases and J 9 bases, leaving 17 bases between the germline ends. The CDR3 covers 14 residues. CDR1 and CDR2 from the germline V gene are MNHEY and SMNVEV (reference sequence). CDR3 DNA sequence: TGTGCCAGCAGTAGGGGTAGGGTCGTTCGTGAGCAGTTCTTC. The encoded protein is CASSRGRVVREQFF.

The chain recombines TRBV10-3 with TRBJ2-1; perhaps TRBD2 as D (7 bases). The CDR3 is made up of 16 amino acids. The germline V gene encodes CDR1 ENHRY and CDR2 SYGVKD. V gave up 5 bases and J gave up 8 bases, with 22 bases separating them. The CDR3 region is CAISRGGASGSDEQFF. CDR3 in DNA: TGTGCCATCAGTAGGGGGGGGGCTAGCGGCTCCGATGAGCAGTTCTTC.

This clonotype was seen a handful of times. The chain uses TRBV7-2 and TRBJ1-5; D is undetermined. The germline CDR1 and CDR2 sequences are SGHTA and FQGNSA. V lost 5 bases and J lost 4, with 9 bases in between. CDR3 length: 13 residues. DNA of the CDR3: TGTGCCAGCAGCGGTTCACAGAATCAGCCCCAGCATTTT. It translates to CASSGSQNQPQHF. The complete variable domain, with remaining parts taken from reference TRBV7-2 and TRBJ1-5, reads GAGVSQSPSNKVTEKGKDVELRCDPISGHTALYWYRQSLGQGLEFLIYFQGNSAPDKSGLPSDRFSAERTGGSVSTLTIQRTQQEDSAVYLCASSGSQNQPQHFGDGTRLSIL.

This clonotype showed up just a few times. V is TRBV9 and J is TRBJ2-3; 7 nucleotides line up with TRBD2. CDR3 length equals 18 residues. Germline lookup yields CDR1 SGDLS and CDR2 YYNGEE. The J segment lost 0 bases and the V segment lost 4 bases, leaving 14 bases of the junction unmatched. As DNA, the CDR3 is TGTGCCAGCAGCCCGAGGTGGACTAGGCCTTTTAGCACAGATACGCAGTATTTT. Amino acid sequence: CASSPRWTRPFSTDTQYF.

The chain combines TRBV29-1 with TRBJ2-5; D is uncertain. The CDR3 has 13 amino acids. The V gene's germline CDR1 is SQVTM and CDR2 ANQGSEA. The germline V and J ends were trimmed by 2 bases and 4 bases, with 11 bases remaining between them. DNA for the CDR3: TGCAGCGTTGAATGCGTGGGCCGAGAGACCCAGTACTTC. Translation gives CSVECVGRETQYF.

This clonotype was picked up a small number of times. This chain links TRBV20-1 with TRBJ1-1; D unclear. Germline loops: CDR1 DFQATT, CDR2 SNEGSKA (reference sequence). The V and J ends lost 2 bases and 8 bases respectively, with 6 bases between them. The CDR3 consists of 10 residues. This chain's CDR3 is CSARPREAFF. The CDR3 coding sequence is TGCAGTGCTAGACCCAGAGAAGCTTTCTTT.

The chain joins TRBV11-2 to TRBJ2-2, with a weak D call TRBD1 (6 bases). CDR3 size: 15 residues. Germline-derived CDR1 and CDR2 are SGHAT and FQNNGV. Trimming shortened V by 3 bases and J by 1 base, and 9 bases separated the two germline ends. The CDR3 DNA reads TGTGCCAGCAGCTTGGGACATAAGAACACCGGGGAGCTGTTTTTT. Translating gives CASSLGHKNTGELFF.

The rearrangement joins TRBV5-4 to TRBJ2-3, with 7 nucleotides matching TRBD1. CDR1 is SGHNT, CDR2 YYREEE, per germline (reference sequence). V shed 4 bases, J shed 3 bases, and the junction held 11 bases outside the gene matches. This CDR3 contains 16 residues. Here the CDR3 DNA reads TGTGCCAGCAGCCCCCAACCCAGACAGGGAACAGATACGCAGTATTTT. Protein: CASSPQPRQGTDTQYF. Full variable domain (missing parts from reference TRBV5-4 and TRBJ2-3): ETGVTQSPTHLIKTRGQQVTLRCSSQSGHNTVSWYQQALGQGPQFIFQYYREEENGRGNFPPRFSGLQFPNYSSELNVNALELDDSALYLCASSPQPRQGTDTQYFGPGTRLTVL.

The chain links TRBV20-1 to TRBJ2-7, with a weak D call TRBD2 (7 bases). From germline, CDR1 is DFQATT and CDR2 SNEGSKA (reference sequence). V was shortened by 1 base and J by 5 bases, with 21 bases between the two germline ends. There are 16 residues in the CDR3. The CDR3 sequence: CSARGSQGGVVDEQYF. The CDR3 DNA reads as TGCAGTGCTAGAGGCTCACAGGGAGGGGTAGTCGACGAGCAGTACTTC.

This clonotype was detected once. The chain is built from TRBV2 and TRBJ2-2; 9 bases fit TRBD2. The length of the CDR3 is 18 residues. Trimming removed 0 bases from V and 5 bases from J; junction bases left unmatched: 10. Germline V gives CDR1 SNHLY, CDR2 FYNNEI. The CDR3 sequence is CASSEARIAGVRTGELFF. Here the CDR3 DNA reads TGTGCCAGCAGTGAAGCGCGTATAGCGGGAGTCAGAACCGGGGAGCTGTTTTTT. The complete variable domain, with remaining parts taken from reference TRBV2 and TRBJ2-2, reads EPEVTQTPSHQVTQMGQEVILRCVPISNHLYFYWYRQILGQKVEFLVSFYNNEISEKSEIFDDQFSVERPDGSNFTLKIRSTKLEDSAMYFCASSEARIAGVRTGELFFGEGSRLTVL.

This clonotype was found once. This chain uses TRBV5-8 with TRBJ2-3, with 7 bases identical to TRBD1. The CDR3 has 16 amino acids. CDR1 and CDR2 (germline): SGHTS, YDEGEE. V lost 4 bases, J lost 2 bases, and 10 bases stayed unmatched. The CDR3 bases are TGTGCCAGCAGCCTGCCAAGGACAGGCCTCACAGATACGCAGTATTTT. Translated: CASSLPRTGLTDTQYF.